This TCR beta chain was identified during a study of regulatory T cells in long-lasting Graves disease. Overall study findings and caveats: Favored gene segments in persistent disease were TRBV28, TRBJ1-2 and TRBJ2-5.

Germline V gene lookup returns CDR1 MNHEY and CDR2 SVGEGT. This CDR3 region has 14 residues. V lost 0 bases, J lost 0 bases, and 6 bases lay in between. To note about this clonotype: The antigen remains undetermined.

Regarding time point: persistent/refractory GD, antithyroid drugs over 5 years with positive TRAb. PBMC-derived RNA was used for the TCR library. With iRepertoire HTBI primers and Arm-PCR of CDR3 regions, TCR beta libraries were built. Authors' processing steps: Identified segments across samples numbered 60 or so TRBV and more than 11 TRBJ. TCRdb passed the multiplex PCR reads through MiXCR, listing each CDR3 protein once. TCRdb assigned the V and J calls; the authors' analysis was not used. The sample holds a few hundred thousand distinct CDR3 sequences, around a fifth seen once. This receptor was obtained from a female donor with Graves disease. Specimen: peripheral blood mononuclear cells (PBMCs), collected when the disease was refractory, from a patient treated with antithyroid drugs. This chain uses TRBV6-2 or TRBV6-3 with TRBJ2-7; no definite D call. In nucleotides, the CDR3 is TGTGCCAGCAGTTACTCATCTGACTCCTACGAGCAGTACTTC. Its protein is CASSYSSDSYEQYF.